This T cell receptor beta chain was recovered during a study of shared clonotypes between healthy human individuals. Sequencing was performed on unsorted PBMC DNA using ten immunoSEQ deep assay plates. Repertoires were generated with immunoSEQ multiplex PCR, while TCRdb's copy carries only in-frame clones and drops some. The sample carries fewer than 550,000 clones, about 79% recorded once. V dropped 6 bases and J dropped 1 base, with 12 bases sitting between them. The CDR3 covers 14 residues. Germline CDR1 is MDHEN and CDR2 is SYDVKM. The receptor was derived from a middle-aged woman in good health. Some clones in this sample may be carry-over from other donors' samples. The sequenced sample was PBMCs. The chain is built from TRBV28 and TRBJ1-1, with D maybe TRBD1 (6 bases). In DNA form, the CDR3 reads TGTGCCAGCAGCTCTCAGGGGAAGAACACTGAAGCTTTCTTT. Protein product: CASSSQGKNTEAFF.